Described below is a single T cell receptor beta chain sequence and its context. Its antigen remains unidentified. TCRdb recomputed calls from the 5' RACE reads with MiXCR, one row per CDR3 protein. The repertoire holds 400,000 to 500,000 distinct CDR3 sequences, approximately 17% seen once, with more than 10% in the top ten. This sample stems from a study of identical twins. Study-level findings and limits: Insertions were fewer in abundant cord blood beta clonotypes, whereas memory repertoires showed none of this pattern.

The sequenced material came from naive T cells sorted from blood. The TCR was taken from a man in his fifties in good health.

The CDR3 region has the DNA TGCGCCAGCAGCTTGGGACAGGGAGGGGTCAAAAACATTCAGTACTTC. Its protein product is CASSLGQGGVKNIQYF. The rearrangement joins TRBV5-1 to TRBJ2-4; D may be TRBD1 or TRBD2 (7 bases each). This CDR3 is built from 16 residues. Trimming pared 0 bases from V and 3 bases from J, leaving 13 bases between. Germline V gives CDR1 SGHRS, CDR2 YFSETQ.